The sequence of this TCR beta chain was determined in a study of CD8+CD57+ T cells in acquired aplastic anemia. Study-level results: Sharing between patients and controls was observed for about 27 CD8+ CDR3 sequences.

The TCR beta profiling, which covered VDJ combination and CDR3 sequence, was carried out using genomic DNA as the template. TCRdb re-called the reads with MiXCR, one entry per CDR3 protein. The table shows about 150,000 distinct CDR3 sequences, with roughly 45% occurring only once. The CDR3 is 12 residues long. V was pared by 6 bases and J by 6 bases, with 1 base of the junction left unmatched. Germline assignment: CDR1 MNHEY and CDR2 SMNVEV (reference sequence). This clonotype appeared many times. Antigen unknown. Sequencing was done on patients that had shown CD8+CD57+ cell expansion by flow cytometry.

This chain joins TRBV27 and TRBJ1-2; 10 positions agree with TRBD1. Sequences were obtained from sorted CD4+, CD8+, or CD8+CD57+ T cells (not recorded which) from PBMCs. This receptor was taken from a human donor with aplastic anemia. The CDR3 is CASSGTGDGYTF. The CDR3 DNA sequence: TGTGCCAGCAGCGGGACAGGGGATGGCTACACCTTC.